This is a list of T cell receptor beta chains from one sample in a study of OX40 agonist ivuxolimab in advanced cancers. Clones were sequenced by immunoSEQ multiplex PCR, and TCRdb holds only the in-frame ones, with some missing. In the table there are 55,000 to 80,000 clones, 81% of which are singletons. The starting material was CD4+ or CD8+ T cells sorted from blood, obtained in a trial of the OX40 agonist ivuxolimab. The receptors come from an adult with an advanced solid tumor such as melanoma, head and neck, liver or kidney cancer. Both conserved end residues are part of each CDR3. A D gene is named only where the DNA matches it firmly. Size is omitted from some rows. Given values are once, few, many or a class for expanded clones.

cdr3_aa: CASSESGGARGYTF
cdr3_nt: TGTGCCAGCAGTGAAAGTGGGGGCGCACGGGGCTACACCTTC
v_call: TRBV6-1
d_call: -
clone_size: -
j_call: TRBJ1-2

cdr3_aa: CASSQRGGSDTQYF
cdr3_nt: TGTGCCAGCAGTCAGCGGGGGGGATCAGATACGCAGTATTTT
v_call: TRBV6-1
d_call: TRBD2
clone_size: -
j_call: TRBJ2-3

cdr3_aa: CASSDLRGGETQYF
cdr3_nt: TGTGCCAGCAGTGATCTACGTGGAGGAGAGACCCAGTACTTC
v_call: TRBV25-1
d_call: -
clone_size: -
j_call: TRBJ2-5

cdr3_aa: CASSFPGNTIYF
cdr3_nt: TGTGCCAGCAGCTTTCCGGGAAACACCATATATTTT
v_call: TRBV5-4
d_call: -
clone_size: -
j_call: TRBJ1-3

cdr3_aa: CASSQPSGGGKNIQYF
cdr3_nt: TGTGCCAGCAGCCAACCTAGCGGGGGGGGCAAAAACATTCAGTACTTC
v_call: TRBV4-2
d_call: TRBD2
clone_size: -
j_call: TRBJ2-4

cdr3_aa: CASRLNNRGPSTDTQYF
cdr3_nt: TGTGCAAGTCGCTTAAATAATCGGGGGCCATCCACAGATACGCAGTATTTT
v_call: TRBV12-2
d_call: -
clone_size: -
j_call: TRBJ2-3

cdr3_aa: CASAEGAGNSPLHF
cdr3_nt: TGCGCCAGCGCCGAGGGGGCAGGAAATTCACCCCTCCACTTT
v_call: TRBV5-1
d_call: TRBD1
clone_size: -
j_call: TRBJ1-6

cdr3_aa: CASSLGGGSSYEQYF
cdr3_nt: TGTGCCAGCAGCTTGGGAGGGGGTTCCTCCTACGAGCAGTACTTC
v_call: TRBV5-8
d_call: -
clone_size: -
j_call: TRBJ2-7

cdr3_aa: CASSAKVDQPQHF
cdr3_nt: TGTGCCAGCAGCGCCAAGGTGGATCAGCCCCAGCATTTT
v_call: TRBV7-8
d_call: -
clone_size: -
j_call: TRBJ1-5

cdr3_aa: CASRRRDGYTF
cdr3_nt: TGTGCCAGCAGACGGAGGGATGGCTACACCTTC
v_call: TRBV5-6
d_call: -
clone_size: few
j_call: TRBJ1-2

cdr3_aa: CASSEIRGREKLFF
cdr3_nt: TGTGCCAGCAGTGAAATTAGGGGCCGGGAAAAACTGTTTTTT
v_call: TRBV2
d_call: -
clone_size: -
j_call: TRBJ1-4

cdr3_aa: CASKLAYNEQFF
cdr3_nt: TGTGCCAGCAAACTAGCGTACAATGAGCAGTTCTTC
v_call: TRBV6-1
d_call: TRBD2
clone_size: -
j_call: TRBJ2-1

cdr3_aa: CASSLVQGGVYEQYF
cdr3_nt: TGCGCCAGCAGCTTGGTGCAGGGAGGTGTGTACGAGCAGTACTTC
v_call: TRBV5-1
d_call: -
clone_size: few
j_call: TRBJ2-7

cdr3_aa: CASRKQGVGNQPQHF
cdr3_nt: TGTGCCAGCAGGAAGCAGGGGGTGGGCAATCAGCCCCAGCATTTT
v_call: TRBV6-5
d_call: TRBD1
clone_size: few
j_call: TRBJ1-5

cdr3_aa: CASSLTPSSRDTQYF
cdr3_nt: TGTGCCAGCAGCTTAACTCCCTCTAGTAGGGATACGCAGTATTTT
v_call: TRBV11-3
d_call: -
clone_size: -
j_call: TRBJ2-3

cdr3_aa: CASSLAEIPEETQYF
cdr3_nt: TGCGCCAGCAGCTTGGCGGAGATTCCTGAAGAGACCCAGTACTTC
v_call: TRBV5-1
d_call: -
clone_size: -
j_call: TRBJ2-5

cdr3_aa: CASSVAGGAQSSYEQYF
cdr3_nt: TGTGCCAGCAGCGTCGCGGGAGGGGCTCAGAGCTCCTACGAGCAGTACTTC
v_call: TRBV9
d_call: TRBD2
clone_size: -
j_call: TRBJ2-7

cdr3_aa: CASSPGYEQYF
cdr3_nt: TGCGCCAGCAGCCCAGGGTACGAGCAGTACTTC
v_call: TRBV5-1
d_call: -
clone_size: -
j_call: TRBJ2-7

cdr3_aa: CASGRADTGELFF
cdr3_nt: TGTGCCAGCGGGAGGGCGGACACCGGGGAGCTGTTTTTT
v_call: TRBV2
d_call: TRBD2
clone_size: -
j_call: TRBJ2-2

cdr3_aa: CASSLGAATYNEQFF
cdr3_nt: TGCGCCAGCAGCTTGGGGGCGGCCACCTACAATGAGCAGTTCTTC
v_call: TRBV5-1
d_call: -
clone_size: -
j_call: TRBJ2-1

cdr3_aa: CASSIGTDLILGQFF
cdr3_nt: TGTGCCAGTAGTATAGGGACAGATCTAATACTCGGGCAGTTCTTC
v_call: TRBV19
d_call: -
clone_size: -
j_call: TRBJ2-1

cdr3_aa: CASSLDGQGPGELFF
cdr3_nt: TGTGCCAGCAGCTTAGACGGACAGGGGCCCGGGGAGCTGTTTTTT
v_call: TRBV7-9
d_call: TRBD1
clone_size: -
j_call: TRBJ2-2

cdr3_aa: CASSVRFQTGELFF
cdr3_nt: TGTGCCAGCAGCGTCCGGTTTCAGACCGGGGAGCTGTTTTTT
v_call: TRBV7-9
d_call: -
clone_size: few
j_call: TRBJ2-2

cdr3_aa: CSVVGGTNTGELFF
cdr3_nt: TGCAGCGTTGTTGGGGGTACGAACACCGGGGAGCTGTTTTTT
v_call: TRBV29-1
d_call: -
clone_size: -
j_call: TRBJ2-2

cdr3_aa: CASSWGRAGDTQYF
cdr3_nt: TGCGCCAGCAGCTGGGGACGGGCAGGAGATACGCAGTATTTT
v_call: TRBV5-1
d_call: -
clone_size: -
j_call: TRBJ2-3

cdr3_aa: CASSPDRDSPLHF
cdr3_nt: TGTGCCAGCAGTCCAGACAGGGATTCACCCCTCCACTTT
v_call: TRBV6-5
d_call: TRBD1
clone_size: -
j_call: TRBJ1-6

cdr3_aa: CAWSVVRGLHSPLHF
cdr3_nt: TGTGCCTGGAGTGTTGTCAGGGGATTACATTCACCCCTCCACTTT
v_call: TRBV30
d_call: -
clone_size: -
j_call: TRBJ1-6

cdr3_aa: CASSTGGDTEAFF
cdr3_nt: TGTGCCAGCTCCACCGGAGGTGACACTGAAGCTTTCTTT
v_call: TRBV18
d_call: -
clone_size: -
j_call: TRBJ1-1

cdr3_aa: CAWSWPGQPISSSGNTIYF
cdr3_nt: TGTGCCTGGAGTTGGCCGGGGCAACCAATTTCATCCTCTGGAAACACCATATATTTT
v_call: TRBV30
d_call: -
clone_size: -
j_call: TRBJ1-3

cdr3_aa: CASKDQGINEQFF
cdr3_nt: TGTGCCAGCAAGGATCAGGGAATCAATGAGCAGTTCTTC
v_call: TRBV2
d_call: -
clone_size: -
j_call: TRBJ2-1

cdr3_aa: CASSPTAKEGEQYF
cdr3_nt: TGTGCCAGCAGCCCGACAGCGAAGGAGGGCGAGCAGTACTTC
v_call: TRBV7-6
d_call: -
clone_size: -
j_call: TRBJ2-7

cdr3_aa: CASRSGTGGDYGYTF
cdr3_nt: TGCGCCAGCAGATCCGGGACAGGGGGCGACTATGGCTACACCTTC
v_call: TRBV10-2
d_call: TRBD1
clone_size: few
j_call: TRBJ1-2

cdr3_aa: CASSLYGGYGYTF
cdr3_nt: TGTGCCAGCAGCTTGTATGGGGGCTATGGCTACACCTTC
v_call: TRBV5-4
d_call: -
clone_size: -
j_call: TRBJ1-2

cdr3_aa: CASSTTTGREQYF
cdr3_nt: TGTGCCAGCAGCACGACGACAGGGCGAGAGCAGTACTTC
v_call: TRBV13
d_call: TRBD1
clone_size: -
j_call: TRBJ2-5

cdr3_aa: CASSLDWGQKNSPLHF
cdr3_nt: TGCGCCAGCAGCTTGGACTGGGGACAGAAAAATTCACCCCTCCACTTT
v_call: TRBV5-1
d_call: TRBD1
clone_size: -
j_call: TRBJ1-6

cdr3_aa: CASSSRGTDEQFF
cdr3_nt: TGTGCCAGCAGTTCCAGGGGCACGGATGAGCAGTTCTTC
v_call: TRBV27
d_call: -
clone_size: -
j_call: TRBJ2-1

cdr3_aa: CASSLGTGGQFF
cdr3_nt: TGTGCCAGCAGTTTAGGGACAGGGGGGCAGTTCTTC
v_call: TRBV28
d_call: TRBD1
clone_size: once
j_call: TRBJ2-1

cdr3_aa: CASTPPGLGGNEQFF
cdr3_nt: TGTGCCAGTACCCCACCGGGACTAGGAGGGAATGAGCAGTTCTTC
v_call: TRBV19
d_call: TRBD2
clone_size: -
j_call: TRBJ2-1

cdr3_aa: CASSLGGVQETQYF
cdr3_nt: TGTGCCAGCAGCTTGGGGGGGGTCCAAGAGACCCAGTACTTC
v_call: TRBV5-4
d_call: -
clone_size: -
j_call: TRBJ2-5

cdr3_aa: CASSLERDYTGELFF
cdr3_nt: TGTGCCAGCAGCTTGGAGCGGGACTACACCGGGGAGCTGTTTTTT
v_call: TRBV5-6
d_call: TRBD2
clone_size: -
j_call: TRBJ2-2

cdr3_aa: CASSRGTGLPPLHF
cdr3_nt: TGCGCCAGCAGCCGAGGGACAGGGCTTCCACCCCTCCACTTT
v_call: TRBV4-3
d_call: TRBD1
clone_size: few
j_call: TRBJ1-6

cdr3_aa: CASSLGTGGSEKLFF
cdr3_nt: TGCGCCAGCAGCTTGGGGACAGGGGGTTCAGAAAAACTGTTTTTT
v_call: TRBV5-1
d_call: TRBD1
clone_size: few
j_call: TRBJ1-4

cdr3_aa: CASSHPTTSGGPVRDQYF
cdr3_nt: TGTGCCAGCAGCCATCCCACGACTAGCGGGGGCCCCGTTCGGGACCAGTACTTC
v_call: TRBV7-9
d_call: TRBD2
clone_size: -
j_call: TRBJ2-5

cdr3_aa: CASSLAKGQAASYGYTF
cdr3_nt: TGTGCCAGCAGCTTGGCTAAGGGACAGGCAGCTTCTTATGGCTACACCTTC
v_call: TRBV5-4
d_call: TRBD1
clone_size: -
j_call: TRBJ1-2

cdr3_aa: CASSQDRNSRSGANVLTF
cdr3_nt: TGTGCCAGCAGCCAAGATCGTAACAGCCGCTCTGGGGCCAACGTCCTGACTTTC
v_call: TRBV4-2
d_call: -
clone_size: -
j_call: TRBJ2-6

cdr3_aa: CAISRTATNEKLFF
cdr3_nt: TGTGCCATCAGTCGGACAGCAACTAATGAAAAACTGTTTTTT
v_call: TRBV10-3
d_call: -
clone_size: -
j_call: TRBJ1-4

cdr3_aa: CASSDGVPNTEAFF
cdr3_nt: TGTGCCAGCAGCGACGGGGTCCCGAACACTGAAGCTTTCTTT
v_call: TRBV6-5
d_call: -
clone_size: -
j_call: TRBJ1-1

cdr3_aa: CASSEDFYNSPLHF
cdr3_nt: TGTGCCAGCAGTGAAGATTTCTATAATTCACCCCTCCACTTT
v_call: TRBV2
d_call: -
clone_size: once
j_call: TRBJ1-6

cdr3_aa: CASQSRGTDTGELFF
cdr3_nt: TGTGCCAGCCAATCCAGGGGGACGGACACCGGGGAGCTGTTTTTT
v_call: TRBV25-1
d_call: TRBD1
clone_size: -
j_call: TRBJ2-2

cdr3_aa: CASSSPATTIEQFF
cdr3_nt: TGTGCCAGCAGTTCTCCGGCGACGACGATTGAGCAGTTCTTC
v_call: TRBV6-5
d_call: -
clone_size: -
j_call: TRBJ2-1

cdr3_aa: CASSEAQGNTEAFF
cdr3_nt: TGTGCCAGCAGTGAAGCGCAGGGGAACACTGAAGCTTTCTTT
v_call: TRBV6-1
d_call: -
clone_size: -
j_call: TRBJ1-1

cdr3_aa: CASSTGTDTEAFF
cdr3_nt: TGTGCCAGTTCGACAGGGACGGACACTGAAGCTTTCTTT
v_call: TRBV18
d_call: TRBD1
clone_size: -
j_call: TRBJ1-1

cdr3_aa: CASVKWGQSTDTQYF
cdr3_nt: TGTGCCAGCGTGAAGTGGGGACAGAGCACAGATACGCAGTATTTT
v_call: TRBV9
d_call: TRBD1
clone_size: -
j_call: TRBJ2-3

cdr3_aa: CASSPGQGSEQYF
cdr3_nt: TGTGCCAGCTCACCGGGACAGGGGTCCGAGCAGTACTTC
v_call: TRBV18
d_call: TRBD1
clone_size: -
j_call: TRBJ2-7

cdr3_aa: CASSPPMVGELFF
cdr3_nt: TGTGCCAGCTCACCACCGATGGTCGGGGAGCTGTTTTTT
v_call: TRBV18
d_call: -
clone_size: -
j_call: TRBJ2-2

cdr3_aa: CASSPSGVTDTQYF
cdr3_nt: TGTGCCAGCAGCCCTAGCGGGGTCACAGATACGCAGTATTTT
v_call: TRBV7-2
d_call: TRBD2
clone_size: -
j_call: TRBJ2-3

cdr3_aa: CASSLDPLNTEAFF
cdr3_nt: TGTGCCAGCAGCTTGGACCCATTGAACACTGAAGCTTTCTTT
v_call: TRBV5-4
d_call: -
clone_size: -
j_call: TRBJ1-1

cdr3_aa: CATSRIRGGNEQFF
cdr3_nt: TGTGCCACCAGCAGGATTCGGGGGGGCAATGAGCAGTTCTTC
v_call: TRBV15
d_call: TRBD2
clone_size: once
j_call: TRBJ2-1

cdr3_aa: CASSQGQGQNYGYTF
cdr3_nt: TGTGCCAGCAGCCAAGGTCAGGGACAAAACTATGGCTACACCTTC
v_call: TRBV4-2
d_call: -
clone_size: -
j_call: TRBJ1-2